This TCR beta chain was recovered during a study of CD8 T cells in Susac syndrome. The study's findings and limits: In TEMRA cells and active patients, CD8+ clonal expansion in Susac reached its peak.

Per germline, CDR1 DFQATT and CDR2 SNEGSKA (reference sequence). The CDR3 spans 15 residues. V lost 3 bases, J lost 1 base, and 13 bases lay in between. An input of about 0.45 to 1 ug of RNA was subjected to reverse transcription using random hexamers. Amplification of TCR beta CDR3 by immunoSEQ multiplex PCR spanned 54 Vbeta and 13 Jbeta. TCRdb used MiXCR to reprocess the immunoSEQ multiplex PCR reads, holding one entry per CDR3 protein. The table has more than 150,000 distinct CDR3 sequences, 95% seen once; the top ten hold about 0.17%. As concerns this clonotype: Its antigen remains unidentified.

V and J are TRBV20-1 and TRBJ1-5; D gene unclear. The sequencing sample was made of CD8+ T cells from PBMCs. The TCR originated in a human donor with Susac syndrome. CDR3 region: CSASAGRVSNQPQHF. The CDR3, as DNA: TGCAGTGCTAGCGCGGGGAGGGTAAGCAATCAGCCCCAGCATTTT.